A selection of T cell receptor beta chains follows, all from one sample in a study of cytomegalovirus exposure and HLA in healthy donors. The assay was immunoSEQ multiplex PCR, and TCRdb's table has in-frame clones only and misses some. Of roughly 170,000 clones detected, just over 75% appear once; the ten largest clones hold 1.4% to 1.5%. Sequencing input: PBMCs. The receptors stem from a woman aged 25 to 39 in good health and CMV-seropositive. Each CDR3 is given with its conserved first and last residue. A D gene is named only where the DNA matches it firmly. Expanded clones get a size class; other rows say once, few or many, or leave the size out.

d_gene | abundance | j_gene | v_gene | CDR3nt | CDR3aa
- | once | TRBJ1-1 | TRBV2 | TGTGCCACAACCTTAGAGGGAGTTTACACTGAAGCTTTCTTT | CATTLEGVYTEAFF
TRBD1 | - | TRBJ1-5 | TRBV10-3 | TGTGCCACCCGACAGGGAGATAGCAATCAGCCCCAGCATTTT | CATRQGDSNQPQHF
TRBD2 | - | TRBJ2-1 | TRBV2 | TGTGCCAGTAAAACGGGACTAGCGGGAGGGAATGAGCAGTTCTTC | CASKTGLAGGNEQFF
TRBD2 | - | TRBJ2-1 | TRBV7-2 | TGTGCCAGCAGCTTAGACCGGACTAGCGGGACCTACAATGAGCAGTTCTTC | CASSLDRTSGTYNEQFF
- | few | TRBJ2-7 | TRBV10-1 | TGCGCCAGCAGCGACGGGACAACTTACTACGAGCAGTACTTC | CASSDGTTYYEQYF
TRBD1 | - | TRBJ1-2 | TRBV7-6 | TGTGCCAGCAGCCCAGGGGGTATCAGGGGCTACACCTTC | CASSPGGIRGYTF
- | - | TRBJ1-1 | TRBV7-9 | TGTGCCAGCAGAAGTACAGAGAACACTGAAGCTTTCTTT | CASRSTENTEAFF
TRBD2 | - | TRBJ2-7 | TRBV18 | TGTGCCAGCTCACCCGGGACTAGCGGGGGGCCGTACGAGCAGTACTTC | CASSPGTSGGPYEQYF
TRBD2 | - | TRBJ2-4 | TRBV7-2 | TGTGCCAGCAGCCCCTCTAGCGGCCCGCCACAGCAGTACTTC | CASSPSSGPPQQYF
- | - | TRBJ2-2 | TRBV11-2 | TGTGCCAGCAGCTTAGCCCCGGGGTCCACCGGGGAGCTGTTTTTT | CASSLAPGSTGELFF
- | - | TRBJ2-5 | TRBV13 | TGTGCCAGCAGCCCTCAAGAGACCCAGTACTTC | CASSPQETQYF
TRBD2 | - | TRBJ2-1 | TRBV18 | TGTGCCAGCTCACCTCTTAGCGGGAGCGGCAATGAGCAGTTCTTC | CASSPLSGSGNEQFF
- | - | TRBJ2-3 | TRBV10-1 | TGCGCCAGCAGTTCCTCAGGGGCAGATACGCAGTATTTT | CASSSSGADTQYF
- | - | TRBJ1-4 | TRBV7-3 | TGTGCCAGCAGCTTTCGGGGACAAAGAAATGAAAAACTGTTTTTT | CASSFRGQRNEKLFF
TRBD1 | - | TRBJ1-5 | TRBV27 | TGTGCCAGCAGTCTTGGAATACAGGGGGGTCAGCCCCAGCATTTT | CASSLGIQGGQPQHF
TRBD2 | - | TRBJ2-1 | TRBV2 | TGTGCCAGCAGGGAGGGACTAGACTACAATGAGCAGTTCTTC | CASREGLDYNEQFF